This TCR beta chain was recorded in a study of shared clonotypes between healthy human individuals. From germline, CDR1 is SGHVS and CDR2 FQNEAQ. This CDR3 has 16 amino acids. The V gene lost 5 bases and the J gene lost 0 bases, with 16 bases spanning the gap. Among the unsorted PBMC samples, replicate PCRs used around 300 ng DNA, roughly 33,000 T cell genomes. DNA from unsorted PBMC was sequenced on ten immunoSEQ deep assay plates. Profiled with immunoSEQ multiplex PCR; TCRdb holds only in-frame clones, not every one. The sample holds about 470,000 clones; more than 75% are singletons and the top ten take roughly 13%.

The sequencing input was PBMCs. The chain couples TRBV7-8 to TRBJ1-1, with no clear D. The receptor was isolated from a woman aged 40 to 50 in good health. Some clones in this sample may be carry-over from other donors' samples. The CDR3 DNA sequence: TGTGCCAGCAGCACGATCTCGCCGCTCATGAACACTGAAGCTTTCTTT. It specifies CASSTISPLMNTEAFF. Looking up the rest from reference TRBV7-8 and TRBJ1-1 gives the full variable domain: GAGVSQSPRYKVAKRGQDVALRCDPISGHVSLFWYQQALGQGPEFLTYFQNEAQLDKSGLPSDRFFAERPEGSVSTLKIQRTQQEDSAVYLCASSTISPLMNTEAFFGQGTRLTVV.